This record looks at one TCR beta chain sequence and its context. This clonotype was seen many times. Its antigen is not yet known. No base quality information exists; no much larger clone differs at one position. The sample belongs to a study of T cells after yellow fever vaccination (dated by TCRdb to the late 2010s). A note on the overall study: The SMART-Seq v4 Ultra Low Input RNA kit was used to prepare libraries from fractions with low cell numbers. To track T-cell clones before and after primary and booster YFV17D yellow fever vaccination, bulk TCR alpha and beta repertoires were sequenced longitudinally. Two healthy male donors, one aged 18 to 30 and one aged 30 to 39 years, were included in the cohort. Bulk PBMC replicates and cell subsets were isolated from blood drawn at multiple timepoints before and after both primary and secondary immunization.

The research as a whole found: The secondary T-cell response was found to be weaker but faster than the primary response, with a peak reached on day 5 rather than on day 15. A small fraction of clonotypes appeared in both the CD4 and CD8 compartments, likely as a result of convergent recombination. Most clones expanded after primary vaccination (96% of CD4 and about 85% of CD8) were re-detected after the booster, suggesting that broad memory maintenance occurred. The study included only a couple of donors, which limits how far the findings can be generalized. Computational filtering was required because FACS-sorted repertoires could contain abundant contaminating clonotypes from the bulk population.

Inclusive of the bounding cysteine and phenylalanine, the CDR3 is 12 residues long. CDR3 DNA is the only sequence kept; it has 36 bases, read in frame from the first base. The CDR1 and CDR2 encoded by the germline V gene (reference sequence) are MNHEY and SMNVEV. Deletion took 5 bases off V and 6 bases off J, with a span of 8 bases between the germline ends. Instrument used: Illumina NovaSeq 6000. TCR cDNA was synthesized by 5'RACE template switching, through which a universal primer site and unique molecular identifiers were introduced. Priming of cDNA synthesis was performed from both the TCR alpha and TCR beta constant segments. Two PCR steps were used to amplify libraries, with sample barcodes and sequencing adapters being added in the second step. Sequencing of libraries was done on Illumina HiSeq 2500 (2x100 bp) or NovaSeq (2x150 bp). Under the source paper's analysis protocol: MIGEC was used to demultiplex reads and collapse the reads into UMI consensus sequences, and MiXCR was used for V(D)J alignment. Vaccine-responding clonotypes were defined with edgeR using replicate PBMC samples, requiring FDR below 0.01 and a log2 fold change above 5 up to day 15. CD4 or CD8 identity was assigned to each bulk clonotype according to whether the clonotype was present at higher abundance in the sequenced CD4 repertoire or the sequenced CD8 repertoire. Using fastp trimming at Q25 and MiXCR clonotype assembly, TCRdb reanalyzed the public sequencing data and kept in-frame beta chains. Records with the same CDR3 protein are collapsed into one entry carrying the most frequent genes and DNA. The V and J calls here are based on TCRdb, not the publication. The sample has 85,000 to 100,000 distinct CDR3 sequences on record, about 6% of them singletons. The ten largest clones add up to about two fifths of the sample.

In the paper's terms, the treatment or condition label means: live attenuated yellow fever vaccine strain. PBMCs were isolated from peripheral blood using a standard Ficoll-Paque protocol. Dynabeads CD4 and CD8 positive selection kits were used to isolate the CD4 and CD8 T-cell fractions. RNA was extracted with TriZol from bulk PBMCs, CD4 and CD8 fractions, and dextramer-positive and dextramer-negative fractions. Source: CD8+ T cells sorted from PBMCs, taken 10 days after the yellow fever booster vaccination. In this chain, TRBV27 is recombined with TRBJ2-1; the D segment cannot be called with confidence. The source of this sequence is a man between 18 and 29 years old who received the YFV17D yellow fever vaccine. The CDR3 reads as follows: CASSALLNEQFF. The bases are TGTGCCAGCAGTGCTCTGCTCAATGAGCAGTTCTTC.